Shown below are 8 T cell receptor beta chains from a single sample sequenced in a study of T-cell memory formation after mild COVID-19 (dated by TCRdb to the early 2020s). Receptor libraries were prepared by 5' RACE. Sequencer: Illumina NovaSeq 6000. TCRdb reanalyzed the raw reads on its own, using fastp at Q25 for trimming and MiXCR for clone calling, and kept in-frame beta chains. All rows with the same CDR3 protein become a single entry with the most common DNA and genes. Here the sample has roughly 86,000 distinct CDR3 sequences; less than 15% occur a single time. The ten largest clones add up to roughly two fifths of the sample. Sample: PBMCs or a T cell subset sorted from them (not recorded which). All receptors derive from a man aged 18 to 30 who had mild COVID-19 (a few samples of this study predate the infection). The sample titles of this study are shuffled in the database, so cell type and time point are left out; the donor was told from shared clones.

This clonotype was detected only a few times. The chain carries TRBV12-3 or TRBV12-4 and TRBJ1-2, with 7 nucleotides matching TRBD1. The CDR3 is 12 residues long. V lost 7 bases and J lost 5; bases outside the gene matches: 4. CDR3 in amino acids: CASTTTGYGYTF. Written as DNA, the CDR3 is TGTGCCAGCACCACGACAGGGTATGGCTACACCTTC.

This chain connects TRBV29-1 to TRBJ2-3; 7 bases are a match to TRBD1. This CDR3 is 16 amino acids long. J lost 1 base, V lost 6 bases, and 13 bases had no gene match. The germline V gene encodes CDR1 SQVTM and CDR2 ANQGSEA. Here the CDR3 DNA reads TGCAGCGTGATGGGGGAAGTCGACAGGGGCACAGATACGCAGTATTTT. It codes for CSVMGEVDRGTDTQYF.

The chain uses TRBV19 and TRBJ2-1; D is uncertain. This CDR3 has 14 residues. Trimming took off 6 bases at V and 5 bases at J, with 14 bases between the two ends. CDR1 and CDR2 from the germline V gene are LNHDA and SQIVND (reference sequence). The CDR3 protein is CASSYARVDNEQFF. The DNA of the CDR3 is TGTGCCAGTAGCTACGCCCGAGTAGACAATGAGCAGTTCTTC.

The CDR3 region has the DNA TGCAGTGCTCCCCGGGGCAGGGGGAGAAACTATGGCTACACCTTC. It specifies CSAPRGRGRNYGYTF. The V gene is TRBV20-1, the J gene TRBJ1-2, with 7 bases that match TRBD1. Germline-derived CDR1 and CDR2 are DFQATT and SNEGSKA (reference sequence). The V gene end was trimmed by 5 bases and the J gene end by 2 bases; junction bases not matched to a gene: 11. The CDR3 has 15 amino acids.

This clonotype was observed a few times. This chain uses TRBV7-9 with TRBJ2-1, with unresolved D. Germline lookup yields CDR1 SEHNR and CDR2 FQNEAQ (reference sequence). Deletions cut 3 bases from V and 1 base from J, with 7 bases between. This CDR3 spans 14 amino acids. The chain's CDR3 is CASSLGRSYNEQFF. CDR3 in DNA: TGTGCCAGCAGCTTGGGCAGATCCTACAATGAGCAGTTCTTC.

The CDR3 here is CASSQAPTETQYF. CDR3 bases: TGTGCCAGCAGCCAAGCTCCTACGGAGACCCAGTACTTC. This chain uses TRBV4-2 with TRBJ2-5, with D hard to call. Trimming removed 1 base from V and 5 bases from J, with 8 bases in between. The CDR3 spans 13 residues. The germline CDR1 and CDR2 sequences are LGHNA and YNFKEQ.

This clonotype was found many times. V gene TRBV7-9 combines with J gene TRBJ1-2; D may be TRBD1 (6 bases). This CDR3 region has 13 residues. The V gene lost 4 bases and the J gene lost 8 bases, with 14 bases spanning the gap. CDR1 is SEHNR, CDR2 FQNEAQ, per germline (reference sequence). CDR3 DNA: TGTGCCAGCAGCTCACCGGGACAAGGCGGCTACACCTTC. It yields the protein CASSSPGQGGYTF.

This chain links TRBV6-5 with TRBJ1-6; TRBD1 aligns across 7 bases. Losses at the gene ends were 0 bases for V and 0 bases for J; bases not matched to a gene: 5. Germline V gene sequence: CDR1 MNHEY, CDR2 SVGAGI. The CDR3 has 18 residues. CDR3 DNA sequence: TGTGCCAGCAGTTACTCGGCGACAGGGAGCTCCTATAATTCACCCCTCCACTTT. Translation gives CASSYSATGSSYNSPLHF.